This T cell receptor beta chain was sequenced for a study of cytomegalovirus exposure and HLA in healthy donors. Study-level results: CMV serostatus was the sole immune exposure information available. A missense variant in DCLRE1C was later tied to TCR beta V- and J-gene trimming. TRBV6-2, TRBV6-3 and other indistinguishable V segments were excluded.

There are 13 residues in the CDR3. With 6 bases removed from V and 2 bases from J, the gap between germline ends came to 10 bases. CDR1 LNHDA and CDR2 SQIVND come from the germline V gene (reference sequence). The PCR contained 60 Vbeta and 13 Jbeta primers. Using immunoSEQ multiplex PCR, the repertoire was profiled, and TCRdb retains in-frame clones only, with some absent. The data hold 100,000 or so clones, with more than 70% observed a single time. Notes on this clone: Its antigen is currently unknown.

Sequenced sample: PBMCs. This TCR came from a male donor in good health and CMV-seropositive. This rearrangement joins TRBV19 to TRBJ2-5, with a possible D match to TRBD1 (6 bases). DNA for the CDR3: TGTGCCAGTAGCGAGGGACAACAAGAGACCCAGTACTTC. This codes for CASSEGQQETQYF.